The 24 T cell receptor beta chains given below trace back to one sample, sequenced in a study of sequential checkpoint blockade in melanoma. Profiling relied on immunoSEQ multiplex PCR, and the TCRdb table lists in-frame clones only, not all of them. The data hold about 20,000 clones, with 65% to 90% observed a single time. Stated treatment: randomized to nivolumab then ipilimumab (arm A) or the reverse (arm B). This specimen was CD8+ T cells sorted from blood (inferred from file names), taken from a patient given nivolumab and ipilimumab in sequence. The receptors were sampled from a human donor with melanoma.

The J gene is TRBJ1-2, the V gene TRBV5-6; 7 bases are shared with TRBD1. The germline V gene encodes CDR1 SGHDT and CDR2 YYEEEE. With 0 bases clipped from V and 4 bases from J, the junction kept 3 bases outside the gene matches. This CDR3 spans 14 amino acids. CDR3 protein: CASSLGRDSYGYTF. The CDR3 nucleotides are TGTGCCAGCAGCTTGGGCCGGGACAGCTATGGCTACACCTTC.

The chain joins TRBV7-8 to TRBJ2-3, with TRBD2 matching 9 bases. The CDR3 extends over 19 amino acids. CDR1 and CDR2 from the germline V gene are SGHVS and FQNEAQ. V was clipped by 4 bases and J by 0 bases; unmatched bases: 14. CDR3 region: CASSSALSSGATSTDTQYF. In DNA form, the CDR3 reads TGTGCCAGCAGCTCCGCCTTGTCTAGCGGGGCCACTAGCACAGATACGCAGTATTTT.

This chain uses TRBV29-1 with TRBJ1-2; 7 nucleotides align to TRBD1. CDR3 length: 12 residues. The J segment lost 4 bases and the V segment lost 5 bases, leaving 4 bases of the junction unmatched. Looked up from germline, CDR1 is SQVTM and CDR2 is ANQGSEA. The CDR3 DNA follows: TGCAGCGTTAGGACAGGTCCCTATGGCTACACCTTC. This sequence encodes CSVRTGPYGYTF. Together with reference TRBV29-1 and TRBJ1-2, the CDR3 gives the full variable domain: SAVISQKPSRDICQRGTSLTIQCQVDSQVTMMFWYRQQPGQSLTLIATANQGSEATYESGFVIDKFPISRPNLTFSTLTVSNMSPEDSSIYLCSVRTGPYGYTFGSGTRLTVV.

The chain combines TRBV29-1 with TRBJ1-2; tentatively, D is TRBD1 (6 bases). The CDR3 spans 12 residues. Trimming removed 6 bases at V and 5 bases at J, with 13 bases between. In germline, CDR1 is SQVTM, CDR2 ANQGSEA. DNA for the CDR3: TGCAGCGTCCGGACAGAAACTTATGGCTACACCTTC. Its protein is CSVRTETYGYTF.

The CDR3 bases are TGCGCCAGCAGCTTGGAGGGACAGGGGAATGAGCAGTTCTTC. This encodes CASSLEGQGNEQFF. This chain joins TRBV5-1 and TRBJ2-1; TRBD1 matches at 10 bases. The J segment lost 7 bases and the V segment lost 0 bases, leaving 1 base of the junction unmatched. There are 14 residues in the CDR3. Germline V gene sequence: CDR1 SGHRS, CDR2 YFSETQ.

This rearrangement joins TRBV29-1 to TRBJ2-1; D is unclear. Germline assignment: CDR1 SQVTM and CDR2 ANQGSEA. This CDR3 has 16 residues. Trimming stripped 1 base from V and 0 bases from J, with 13 bases between. As DNA, the CDR3 is TGCAGCGTTGAAGGGGCAGGTGCCGTCTCCTACAATGAGCAGTTCTTC. As protein: CSVEGAGAVSYNEQFF.

V and J are TRBV4-3 and TRBJ1-3; TRBD1 is a possible D gene (6 bases). V lost 0 bases to trimming and J lost 2 bases, with 8 bases between them. The CDR3 runs to 15 residues. Germline lookup yields CDR1 LGHNA and CDR2 YSLEER. CDR3 in DNA: TGCGCCAGCAGCCAAGAGGGGGCCCCTGGAAACACCATATATTTT. Translating it yields CASSQEGAPGNTIYF.

CDR3 in amino acids: CASSLEAGGNYGYTF. The CDR3 DNA sequence: TGTGCCAGCAGCCTAGAGGCTGGAGGGAACTATGGCTACACCTTC. The chain links TRBV6-4 to TRBJ1-2; D is unclear. V lost 6 bases, J lost 2 bases, and 16 bases lay in between. This CDR3 is 15 amino acids long. Germline assignment: CDR1 MRHNA and CDR2 SNTAGT.

The V and J genes are TRBV27 and TRBJ1-1; D might be TRBD1 (5 bases). Trimming cost V 4 bases and J 1 base, with 7 bases left between them. This CDR3 is built from 13 residues. Germline loops: CDR1 MNHEY, CDR2 SMNVEV (reference sequence). The CDR3 reads CASSWQGNTEAFF. CDR3 bases: TGTGCCAGCAGTTGGCAGGGGAACACTGAAGCTTTCTTT.

This sequence joins TRBV19 and TRBJ1-5, with 8 bases fitting TRBD1. This CDR3 contains 15 residues. V gave up 6 bases and J gave up 3 bases; unmatched junction bases: 7. Germline lookup yields CDR1 LNHDA and CDR2 SQIVND (reference sequence). For the CDR3, the DNA is TGTGCCAGTAGACCAGGGGGCGGGTACAATCAGCCCCAGCATTTT. It encodes CASRPGGGYNQPQHF.

This chain uses TRBV6-5 with TRBJ1-4; 12 bases align to TRBD1. CDR3 length: 16 residues. Per germline, CDR1 MNHEY and CDR2 SVGAGI. After removal of 4 bases from V and 2 bases from J, the junction contained 2 bases not matched to a gene. CDR3: CASSSGTGGTNEKLFF. As DNA, the CDR3 is TGTGCCAGCAGTTCAGGGACAGGGGGCACTAATGAAAAACTGTTTTTT.

This chain links TRBV4-1 with TRBJ2-7, with D possibly matching TRBD1 (6 bases). From germline, CDR1 is MGHRA and CDR2 YSYEKL. There are 17 residues in the CDR3. V shed 1 base and J shed 2 bases, with 18 bases lying between them. The CDR3 sequence is CASSQVPPGRGAYEQYF. The CDR3 DNA sequence: TGCGCCAGCAGCCAAGTTCCCCCCGGCAGGGGAGCCTACGAGCAGTACTTC.

A single count supports this clone. This chain uses TRBV4-3 with TRBJ2-1; the match to TRBD1 covers 9 bases. The CDR3 is 17 residues long. V trimming: 4 bases; J trimming: 3 bases; junction bases outside the gene matches: 10. CDR1 and CDR2 from the germline V gene are LGHNA and YSLEER. The CDR3 reads CASSPQPPGQGYNEQFF. CDR3 coding DNA: TGCGCCAGCAGCCCCCAACCTCCGGGACAGGGCTACAATGAGCAGTTCTTC.

The rearrangement uses TRBV4-2 and TRBJ1-2; 7 nucleotides align to TRBD1. Germline CDR1 LGHNA, CDR2 YNFKEQ. The CDR3 consists of 13 residues. Unmatched junction bases numbered 4, after V lost 1 base and J lost 8 bases. The CDR3 sequence is CASSQAVQGGYTF. CDR3 bases: TGTGCCAGCAGCCAAGCTGTACAGGGGGGCTACACCTTC.

The V call is TRBV11-2, the J call TRBJ2-1; TRBD2 aligns across 12 bases. With 5 bases clipped from V and 8 bases from J, the junction kept 16 bases outside the gene matches. The CDR3 consists of 18 residues. From germline, CDR1 is SGHAT and CDR2 FQNNGV. The CDR3 here is CASSAYGRTSGMWDEQFF. The DNA of the CDR3 is TGTGCCAGCAGCGCCTACGGCCGGACTAGCGGGATGTGGGATGAGCAGTTCTTC.

In its sample, this clone was seen a few times. This rearrangement joins TRBV4-3 to TRBJ1-4, with 11 bases that match TRBD1. This CDR3 contains 19 residues. The V and J ends lost 5 bases and 6 bases, in that order; junction bases with no gene match: 17. Germline CDR1 reads LGHNA; CDR2 reads YSLEER. CDR3 nucleotides: TGCGCCAGCAGCTCTTTTGAGGACAGGGGGCCGGGTTGGGATGAAAAACTGTTTTTT. This sequence encodes CASSSFEDRGPGWDEKLFF.

The chain employs TRBV19 and TRBJ2-1, with 7 bases aligning to TRBD1. CDR1 is LNHDA and CDR2 is SQIVND in the germline V gene (reference sequence). V lost 5 bases, J lost 9 bases, and 7 bases stayed unmatched. This CDR3 region has 13 residues. The CDR3 region is CASSPGQIGEQFF. The CDR3 DNA reads as TGTGCCAGTAGTCCGGGACAGATCGGTGAGCAGTTCTTC.

This rearrangement joins TRBV25-1 to TRBJ1-1; perhaps TRBD1 as D (6 bases). This CDR3 is 14 amino acids long. Trimming removed 2 bases at V and 6 bases at J, with 13 bases between. CDR1 is MGHDK and CDR2 is SYGVNS in the germline V gene. The CDR3 DNA reads TGTGCCAGCAGTGAAATCGAGGGGGGGGCTGAAGCTTTCTTT. This encodes CASSEIEGGAEAFF.

CDR3 nucleotides: TGTGCCAGTAGTTCCCCCGGGACAGGGGGCCCGACGGGCAATCAGCCCCAGCATTTT. As protein: CASSSPGTGGPTGNQPQHF. The V and J genes are TRBV19 and TRBJ1-5; TRBD1 matches at 12 bases. CDR1 and CDR2 from the germline V gene are LNHDA and SQIVND (reference sequence). The CDR3 contains 19 residues. V lost 5 bases and J lost 2; bases outside the gene matches: 13.

The J gene is TRBJ2-7, the V gene TRBV14; 7 nucleotides align to TRBD1. V shed 4 bases and J 3 bases; nucleotides not matched to a gene: 15. Germline V gives CDR1 SGHDN, CDR2 FVKESK. The CDR3 loop spans 17 amino acids. The CDR3 DNA is TGTGCCAGCAGCCCAGATAAAAGGGGGCTAGCCGACTACGAGCAGTACTTC. The encoded protein is CASSPDKRGLADYEQYF.

This clone was counted once. Other DNA sequences of this sample code for an identical CDR3. This chain joins TRBV9 and TRBJ2-3, with no clear D. This CDR3 contains 15 residues. Trimming pared 5 bases from V and 0 bases from J, leaving 13 bases between. The germline CDR1 and CDR2 sequences are SGDLS and YYNGEE. The CDR3 DNA is TGTGCCAGCAGTTTAGCAGCCACTAGCACAGATACGCAGTATTTT. Its protein is CASSLAATSTDTQYF.

The V call is TRBV4-3, the J call TRBJ1-1, with TRBD1 matching over 8 bases. Germline CDR1 and CDR2: LGHNA and YSLEER. This CDR3 spans 15 amino acids. V was clipped by 1 base and J by 2 bases; unmatched bases: 3. The CDR3 spells CASSQAGGRNTEAFF. In DNA form, the CDR3 reads TGCGCCAGCAGCCAAGCAGGGGGCAGAAACACTGAAGCTTTCTTT.

The CDR3 region is CASSSVGQGNNQPQHF. Here the CDR3 DNA reads TGTGCCAGCAGTTCCGTAGGACAGGGGAACAATCAGCCCCAGCATTTT. The genes are TRBV28 and TRBJ1-5, with 9 bases fitting TRBD1. The CDR3 totals 16 residues. Per germline, CDR1 MDHEN and CDR2 SYDVKM. The ends lost 4 bases at V and 3 bases at J; junction bases unmatched: 7.

The rearrangement uses TRBV7-8 and TRBJ1-4; D not resolved. Germline CDR1 is SGHVS and CDR2 is FQNEAQ. CDR3 length: 17 residues. The germline V and J ends were trimmed by 0 bases and 3 bases, with 14 bases remaining between them. Written as DNA, the CDR3 is TGTGCCAGCAGCTTAGCCCTGCTTAAGGCGGCTAATGAAAAACTGTTTTTT. Translated, it gives CASSLALLKAANEKLFF.